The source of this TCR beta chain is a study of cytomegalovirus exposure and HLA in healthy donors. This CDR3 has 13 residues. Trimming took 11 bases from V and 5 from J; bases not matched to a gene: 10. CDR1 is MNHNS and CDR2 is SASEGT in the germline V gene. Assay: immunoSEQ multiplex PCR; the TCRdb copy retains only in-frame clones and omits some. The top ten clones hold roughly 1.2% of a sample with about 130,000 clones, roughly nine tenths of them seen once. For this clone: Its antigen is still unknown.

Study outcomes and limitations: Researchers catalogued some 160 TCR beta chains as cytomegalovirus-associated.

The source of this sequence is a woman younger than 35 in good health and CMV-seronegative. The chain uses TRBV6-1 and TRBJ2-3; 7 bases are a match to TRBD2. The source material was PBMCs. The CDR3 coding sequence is TGTGCCGGGGGGGGATTGGGTGAAGATACGCAGTATTTT. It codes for CAGGGLGEDTQYF.